The 16 T cell receptor beta chains below all came from one sample that was sequenced in a study of human T cells and chemical hapten exposure. TCRdb reprocessed the RACE reads via MiXCR and lists one record per CDR3 protein. The data show under 90,000 distinct CDR3 sequences, about 8.6% seen once. Time point denoted: healthy volunteer bleed at 6 weeks. The authors' total RNA extraction used unfractionated whole blood. The sample comprised whole blood. Source of these receptors: a male donor in good health. Some clones in this sample may be carry-over from other donors' samples.

This sequence joins TRBV20-1 and TRBJ2-3; 10 bases are shared with TRBD2. Germline V CDR1 and CDR2: DFQATT, SNEGSKA (reference sequence). The CDR3 has 16 amino acids. Trimming took 0 bases from V and 2 from J; bases not matched to a gene: 5. The CDR3 here is CSARDWLAGATDTQYF. For the CDR3, the DNA is TGCAGTGCTAGAGACTGGCTAGCGGGGGCCACAGATACGCAGTATTTT.

In this sample, this clonotype turned up many times. The rearrangement joins TRBV27 to TRBJ2-7; possible D gene TRBD2, 6 bases. The CDR3 spans 15 residues. The V gene lost 3 bases and the J gene lost 2 bases, with 14 bases spanning the gap. Per the germline V gene, CDR1 is MNHEY and CDR2 is SMNVEV (reference sequence). This CDR3 reads CASSLRRGSPYEQYF. CDR3 bases: TGTGCCAGCAGTTTGCGGCGGGGATCTCCCTACGAGCAGTACTTC.

In its sample, this clonotype was seen many times. The chain has TRBV20-1 and TRBJ2-3; TRBD2 matches at 10 bases. CDR1 is DFQATT and CDR2 is SNEGSKA in the germline V gene (reference sequence). CDR3 length equals 15 residues. With 1 base clipped from V and 3 bases from J, the junction kept 4 bases outside the gene matches. The CDR3 reads CSARGGAGGTDTQYF. The CDR3 DNA follows: TGCAGTGCTAGAGGCGGAGCGGGAGGGACAGATACGCAGTATTTT.

The chain's CDR3 is CAISEIALRDTQYF. As DNA, the CDR3 is TGTGCCATCAGTGAGATCGCTTTGAGGGATACGCAGTATTTT. The V gene is TRBV10-3, the J gene TRBJ2-3; D unclear. Germline CDR1 is ENHRY and CDR2 is SYGVKD. Trimming took 2 bases from V and 6 from J, leaving 12 bases between them. The CDR3 totals 14 residues.

This clonotype came up many times. The chain links TRBV18 to TRBJ2-4; 9 nucleotides agree with TRBD1. J was trimmed by 6 bases and V by 3 bases; bases with no gene match: 3. Germline lookup yields CDR1 KGHSH and CDR2 LQKENI. CDR3 length equals 14 residues. CDR3 in amino acids: CASSPDRGTNIQYF. DNA for the CDR3: TGTGCCAGCTCACCGGACAGGGGAACAAACATTCAGTACTTC.

The V and J genes are TRBV7-3 and TRBJ1-6, with unresolved D. The CDR3 is 14 residues long. Germline CDR1 SGHTA, CDR2 FQGTGA. V was cut by 5 bases and J by 13 bases, with 18 bases left in between. CDR3 bases: TGTGCCAGCAGCGCCGGCAGCGGTGTTTCCCCCCTCCACTTT. As protein: CASSAGSGVSPLHF. Full variable domain (remainder filled in from reference TRBV7-3 and TRBJ1-6): GAGVSQTPSNKVTEKGKYVELRCDPISGHTALYWYRQSLGQGPEFLIYFQGTGAADDSGLPNDRFFAVRPEGSVSTLKIQRTERGDSAVYLCASSAGSGVSPLHFGNGTRLTVT.

This clonotype was seen a handful of times. The CDR3 DNA follows: TGTGCCAGCAGCCCCAACCCAAACTACGAGCAGTACTTC. Protein: CASSPNPNYEQYF. This chain joins TRBV7-2 and TRBJ2-7; D not resolved. Trimming left V 5 bases short and J 3 bases short, with 11 bases between. The CDR3 consists of 13 residues. Germline V CDR1 and CDR2: SGHTA, FQGNSA. Filled out from reference TRBV7-2 and TRBJ2-7, the complete variable domain reads GAGVSQSPSNKVTEKGKDVELRCDPISGHTALYWYRQSLGQGLEFLIYFQGNSAPDKSGLPSDRFSAERTGGSVSTLTIQRTQQEDSAVYLCASSPNPNYEQYFGPGTRLTVT.

The V call is TRBV20-1, the J call TRBJ2-3; tentatively, D is TRBD2 (6 bases). This CDR3 spans 14 amino acids. The V end was cut by 0 bases, the J end by 3 bases, with 10 bases between. Germline CDR1 and CDR2: DFQATT and SNEGSKA (reference sequence). The CDR3 DNA reads as TGCAGTGCTAGAGAGGGCGGGACGACAGATACGCAGTATTTT. Translated: CSAREGGTTDTQYF.

This sequence joins TRBV30 and TRBJ1-4; TRBD1 aligns across 7 bases. Germline V gene sequence: CDR1 GTSNPN, CDR2 SVGIG (reference sequence). The CDR3 is made up of 16 amino acids. Unmatched junction bases numbered 12, after V lost 0 bases and J lost 8 bases. The chain's CDR3 is CAWSVLESGGNEKLFF. For the CDR3, the DNA is TGTGCCTGGAGTGTACTTGAGTCAGGGGGGAACGAAAAACTGTTTTTT.

This clonotype was detected ten times or more. V usage is TRBV29-1 and J usage is TRBJ2-7; 9 nucleotides match TRBD1. The V gene end was trimmed by 4 bases and the J gene end by 3 bases; junction bases not matched to a gene: 7. The CDR3 spans 14 residues. Germline V gene lookup returns CDR1 SQVTM and CDR2 ANQGSEA. CDR3 loop: CSVAKGTGLYEQYF. Written as DNA, the CDR3 is TGCAGCGTTGCGAAGGGGACAGGGCTCTACGAGCAGTACTTC.

This chain joins TRBV6-2 or TRBV6-3 and TRBJ1-1, with D perhaps TRBD1 (5 bases). This CDR3 is 18 amino acids long. Trimming took off 3 bases at V and 2 bases at J, with 22 bases between the two ends. CDR1 and CDR2 (germline): MNHEY, SVGEGT. The CDR3: CASSYKIDSEEPNTEAFF. The CDR3 DNA sequence: TGTGCCAGCAGTTATAAAATTGACAGTGAAGAACCAAACACTGAAGCTTTCTTT.

The chain joins TRBV27 to TRBJ2-2, with D possibly matching TRBD1 (6 bases). The CDR3 contains 17 residues. Germline V gene data show CDR1 as MNHEY and CDR2 as SMNVEV (reference sequence). The V end was cut by 5 bases, the J end by 3 bases, with 19 bases between. The CDR3 coding sequence is TGTGCCAGCAGTGAGCTGAAGGGGGTTAAGTACACCGGGGAGCTGTTTTTT. It specifies CASSELKGVKYTGELFF.

This clonotype was found many times. CDR3 sequence (DNA): TGTGCCAGCAGCCCAGGGACAGGGCGCGATTCACCCCTCCACTTT. Protein: CASSPGTGRDSPLHF. The V and J genes are TRBV12-3 or TRBV12-4 and TRBJ1-6; 9 bases are a match to TRBD1. This CDR3 has 15 amino acids. Trimming at V came to 6 bases and at J to 8 bases, leaving 8 bases not matched to a gene.

This chain links TRBV3-1 with TRBJ2-7; perhaps TRBD2 as D (6 bases). CDR3 size: 14 residues. The germline gives CDR1 LGHDT, CDR2 YNNKEL (reference sequence). V lost 1 base and J lost 6, with 13 bases in between. The CDR3 is CASSQVVGGSEQYF. The CDR3 nucleotides read TGTGCCAGCAGCCAAGTCGTTGGAGGGTCCGAGCAGTACTTC.

The V and J genes are TRBV7-2 and TRBJ1-4, with D possibly being TRBD1 (6 bases). Germline-derived CDR1 and CDR2 are SGHTA and FQGNSA. V lost 0 bases, J lost 0 bases, and 14 bases lay in between. CDR3 length: 18 residues. The DNA of the CDR3 is TGTGCCAGCAGCTTAGCGCAAGGGGGATCTGCAACTAATGAAAAACTGTTTTTT. It codes for CASSLAQGGSATNEKLFF.

This clonotype is labeled medium-sized (0.01 to 0.1%). The chain recombines TRBV20-1 with TRBJ2-7; 9 positions match TRBD1. The CDR3 length is 13 residues. The V gene's germline CDR1 is DFQATT and CDR2 SNEGSKA (reference sequence). With 3 bases clipped from V and 3 bases from J, the junction kept 3 bases outside the gene matches. This CDR3 is CSARGDRDYEQYF. The CDR3 region has the DNA TGCAGTGCTAGGGGGGACAGGGACTACGAGCAGTACTTC.